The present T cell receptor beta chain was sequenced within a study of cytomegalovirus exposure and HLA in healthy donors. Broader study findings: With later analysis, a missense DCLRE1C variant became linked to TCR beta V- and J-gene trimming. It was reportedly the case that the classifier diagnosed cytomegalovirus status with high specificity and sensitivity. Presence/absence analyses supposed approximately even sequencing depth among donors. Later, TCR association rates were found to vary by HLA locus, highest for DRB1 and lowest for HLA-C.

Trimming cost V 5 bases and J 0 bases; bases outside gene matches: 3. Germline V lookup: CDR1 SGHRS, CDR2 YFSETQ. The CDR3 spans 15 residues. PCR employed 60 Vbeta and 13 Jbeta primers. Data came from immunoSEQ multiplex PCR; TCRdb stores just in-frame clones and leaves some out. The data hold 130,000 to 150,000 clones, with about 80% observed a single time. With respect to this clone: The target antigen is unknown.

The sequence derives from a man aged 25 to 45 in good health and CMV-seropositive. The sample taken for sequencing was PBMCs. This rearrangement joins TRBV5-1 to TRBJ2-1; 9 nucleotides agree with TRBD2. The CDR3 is CASRVSGGSYNEQFF. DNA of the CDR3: TGCGCCAGCAGGGTTAGCGGGGGCTCCTACAATGAGCAGTTCTTC.